These 21 T cell receptor beta chains came from one sample sequenced in a study of cytomegalovirus exposure and HLA in healthy donors. This PCR relied on a set of 60 Vbeta primers and 13 Jbeta primers. Profiling relied on immunoSEQ multiplex PCR, and the TCRdb table lists in-frame clones only, not all of them. The repertoire holds over 95,000 clones, with 70% to 85% as singletons. The sample was PBMCs. The receptors come from a woman aged 18-29 years in good health and CMV-seronegative.

This chain uses TRBV4-2 with TRBJ1-1; 8 bases are shared with TRBD1. The CDR3 length is 15 residues. From germline, CDR1 is LGHNA and CDR2 YNFKEQ. J was trimmed by 6 bases and V by 1 base; bases with no gene match: 7. The CDR3 sequence: CASSQGAGGVPEAFF. CDR3 coding DNA: TGTGCCAGCAGCCAAGGGGCAGGGGGCGTCCCTGAAGCTTTCTTT.

J is TRBJ2-3 and V is TRBV6-4; 9 nucleotides agree with TRBD1. V lost 5 bases, J lost 3 bases, and 6 bases stayed unmatched. CDR1 and CDR2 (germline): MRHNA, SNTAGT. The CDR3 is made up of 15 amino acids. The CDR3 protein is CASSSTGGRTDTQYF. CDR3 nucleotide sequence: TGTGCCAGCAGTTCGACAGGGGGGAGGACAGATACGCAGTATTTT.

This chain joins TRBV25-1 and TRBJ2-2; 9 nucleotides match TRBD1. Trimming at V came to 3 bases and at J to 7 bases, leaving 15 bases not matched to a gene. Germline V gives CDR1 MGHDK, CDR2 SYGVNS. The CDR3 loop spans 18 amino acids. The CDR3 DNA reads as TGTGCCAGCAGTGACTATGGACCGGGACAGGGAGGTGGCGGGGAGCTGTTTTTT. It encodes CASSDYGPGQGGGGELFF.

The chain employs TRBV5-1 and TRBJ2-7; 7 bases line up with TRBD2. Trimming at V came to 4 bases and at J to 2 bases, leaving 12 bases not matched to a gene. The CDR3 covers 16 residues. Germline lookup yields CDR1 SGHRS and CDR2 YFSETQ. The chain's CDR3 is CASSLPRRERPYEQYF. In DNA, the CDR3 is TGCGCCAGCAGCCTCCCCAGGCGGGAGCGTCCCTACGAGCAGTACTTC.

V and J are TRBV28 and TRBJ2-7; TRBD2 matches at 7 bases. The germline V gene encodes CDR1 MDHEN and CDR2 SYDVKM. V was clipped by 3 bases and J by 2 bases; unmatched bases: 4. CDR3 length: 14 amino acids. The CDR3, as DNA: TGTGCCAGCAGTTTCCGTGGGAGGGCCTACGAGCAGTACTTC. As protein: CASSFRGRAYEQYF.

The rearrangement joins TRBV11-2 to TRBJ1-1; 8 bases map to TRBD1. This CDR3 has 19 amino acids. The V gene end was trimmed by 5 bases and the J gene end by 0 bases; junction bases not matched to a gene: 17. Looked up from germline, CDR1 is SGHAT and CDR2 is FQNNGV. The CDR3 loop is CASSLRDRWQLMMNTEAFF. Written as DNA, the CDR3 is TGTGCCAGCAGCCTCCGGGACAGGTGGCAGCTTATGATGAACACTGAAGCTTTCTTT.

The rearrangement uses TRBV28 and TRBJ1-2; perhaps TRBD1 as D (6 bases). Germline lookup yields CDR1 MDHEN and CDR2 SYDVKM. The CDR3 loop spans 15 amino acids. Trimming pared 6 bases from V and 2 bases from J, leaving 16 bases between. The CDR3 sequence is CASRYALGANYGYTF. Written as DNA, the CDR3 is TGTGCCAGCAGGTACGCCTTGGGGGCGAACTATGGCTACACCTTC.

Only one count was recorded for this clone. The rearrangement joins TRBV27 to TRBJ2-7; perhaps TRBD1 as D (5 bases). Per germline, CDR1 MNHEY and CDR2 SMNVEV (reference sequence). V was pared by 5 bases and J by 3 bases, with 8 bases between. The CDR3 spans 12 residues. The CDR3 region is CASSPQGYEQYF. Here the CDR3 DNA reads TGTGCCAGCAGTCCCCAGGGCTACGAGCAGTACTTC.

The chain has TRBV11-2 and TRBJ2-3, with TRBD1 identical over 10 bases. This CDR3 contains 16 residues. Germline-derived CDR1 and CDR2 are SGHAT and FQNNGV. The ends lost 5 bases at V and 4 bases at J; junction bases unmatched: 9. CDR3 sequence (DNA): TGTGCCAGCAGCCGACGGACAGGGGGTAGCGCAGATACGCAGTATTTT. It encodes CASSRRTGGSADTQYF.

The chain has TRBV16 and TRBJ1-5, with D possibly being TRBD1 (6 bases). The CDR3 extends over 14 amino acids. Trimming left V 0 bases short and J 10 bases short, with 13 bases between. CDR1 KGHSY and CDR2 FQNENV come from the germline V gene. The CDR3 DNA follows: TGTGCCAGCAGCCAATCGGGGGCTGATGGACCCCAGCATTTT. Protein product: CASSQSGADGPQHF.

This chain joins TRBV1 and TRBJ2-3; the D call in the table, TRBD2, was not verified against the DNA. TRBV1 constitutes a pseudogene. CDR3 length equals 17 residues. This CDR3 reads CTSSQGTGCSSTDTQYF. CDR3 sequence (DNA): TGCACCAGCAGCCAAGGAACCGGGTGTTCTAGCACAGATACGCAGTATTTT.

This chain joins TRBV10-1 and TRBJ1-1; 8 nucleotides agree with TRBD1. With 2 bases clipped from V and 3 bases from J, the junction kept 8 bases outside the gene matches. CDR1 and CDR2 (germline): WNHNN, SYGVQD (reference sequence). CDR3 length: 16 residues. The CDR3 DNA reads TGCGCCAGCAGTGAGCCGGACAGGGTTGGGGACACTGAAGCTTTCTTT. Encoded protein: CASSEPDRVGDTEAFF.

This rearrangement joins TRBV28 to TRBJ1-4; D possibly corresponds to TRBD1 (6 bases). This CDR3 is 14 amino acids long. V was clipped by 8 bases and J by 0 bases, with 10 bases between them. The germline V gene has CDR1 MDHEN and CDR2 SYDVKM. CDR3 in amino acids: CASLRTATNEKLFF. In DNA, the CDR3 is TGTGCCAGCTTGAGGACAGCAACTAATGAAAAACTGTTTTTT.

This chain links TRBV5-6 with TRBJ2-1, with a possible D match to TRBD2 (6 bases). The ends were cut back, 0 bases at V and 3 bases at J, with 7 bases in the middle. Germline V gene lookup returns CDR1 SGHDT and CDR2 YYEEEE. The CDR3 covers 14 residues. The CDR3: CASSLAGDYNEQFF. Here the CDR3 DNA reads TGTGCCAGCAGCTTGGCGGGAGACTACAATGAGCAGTTCTTC.

The CDR3 sequence is CASSPGQGHTEAFF. DNA for the CDR3: TGTGCCAGCAGCCCCGGACAGGGGCACACTGAAGCTTTCTTT. V usage is TRBV7-2 and J usage is TRBJ1-1, with 9 bases lining up with TRBD1. This CDR3 region has 14 residues. Germline V lookup: CDR1 SGHTA, CDR2 FQGNSA. The J segment lost 3 bases and the V segment lost 5 bases, leaving 4 bases of the junction unmatched.

V usage is TRBV6-5 and J usage is TRBJ2-7, with a weak D call TRBD2 (6 bases). V was shortened by 6 bases and J by 0 bases, with 15 bases between the two germline ends. CDR1 is MNHEY, CDR2 SVGAGI, per germline. This CDR3 has 15 amino acids. CDR3 amino acids: CASSRKRADSYEQYF. CDR3 sequence (DNA): TGTGCCAGCAGCCGTAAGCGGGCAGACTCCTACGAGCAGTACTTC.

This rearrangement joins TRBV13 to TRBJ2-7; D perhaps matches TRBD1 (8 bases). V lost 4 bases, J lost 3 bases, and 25 bases lay in between. The CDR3 runs 18 residues. Germline V gives CDR1 PRHDT, CDR2 FYEKMQ (reference sequence). In nucleotides, the CDR3 is TGTGCCAGCAGCTCACTCCGGCTAGACAGGGGAGGGGGCTACGAGCAGTACTTC. Protein product: CASSSLRLDRGGGYEQYF.

This CDR3 reads CASKETGVSSYEQYF. The CDR3 DNA is TGTGCCAGCAAAGAGACAGGGGTGAGCTCCTACGAGCAGTACTTC. The chain couples TRBV2 to TRBJ2-5; 8 bases agree with TRBD1. The end of the DNA is better explained by TRBJ2-7, so the J call may be wrong. CDR1 is SNHLY, CDR2 FYNNEI, per germline. The CDR3 extends over 15 amino acids.

The chain has TRBV4-3 and TRBJ1-1, with a tentative D call TRBD1 (6 bases). CDR1 is LGHNA and CDR2 is YSLEER in the germline V gene. This CDR3 has 14 amino acids. V was cut by 3 bases and J by 5 bases, with 13 bases left in between. The CDR3 loop reads CASSHTGPETEAFF. The CDR3 DNA reads TGCGCCAGCAGCCATACAGGGCCTGAGACTGAAGCTTTCTTT.

The chain combines TRBV2 with TRBJ2-5, with 8 bases that match TRBD1. The CDR3 runs to 15 residues. Per the germline V gene, CDR1 is SNHLY and CDR2 is FYNNEI. The V and J ends lost 3 bases and 4 bases, in that order; junction bases with no gene match: 7. CDR3 sequence reads: CASSETGVRGETQYF. As DNA, the CDR3 is TGTGCCAGCAGTGAGACAGGGGTACGGGGAGAGACCCAGTACTTC.

The chain combines TRBV28 with TRBJ2-1, with TRBD2 matching 8 bases. Germline CDR1 reads MDHEN; CDR2 reads SYDVKM. Trimming at V came to 9 bases and at J to 2 bases, leaving 9 bases not matched to a gene. This CDR3 has 15 residues. DNA of the CDR3: TGTGCCAGTAGATTAGCGGGGACGGCCTACAATGAGCAGTTCTTC. Protein sequence: CASRLAGTAYNEQFF. Together with reference TRBV28 and TRBJ2-1, the CDR3 gives the full variable domain: DVKVTQSSRYLVKRTGEKVFLECVQDMDHENMFWYRQDPGLGLRLIYFSYDVKMKEKGDIPEGYSVSREKKERFSLILESASTNQTSMYLCASRLAGTAYNEQFFGPGTRLTVL.